These T cell receptor beta chains were read from a single sample in a study of T-cell reconstitution after alpha-beta-depleted transplantation in children. TCRdb redid the calling of the PCR reads with MiXCR, one entry per CDR3 protein. Of roughly 400,000 distinct CDR3 sequences in the sample, roughly 20% are singletons; the top ten hold approximately 3.9%. The sample consisted of PBMCs from the stem cell graft donor, taken from the stem cell graft. The receptors come from a human donor who donated a stem cell graft to a child with acute myeloid leukemia. The CDR3 runs from the conserved cysteine through the conserved F or W. Each record gives: CDR3 DNA, CDR3 protein, J gene, clone size, D gene, V gene. A D gene is named only where the DNA matches it firmly. Size tells how often a clone was seen (once, few, many) or the class of an expanded clone, and some rows leave it out.

CDR3 DNA: TGTGCCAGCAGCAGCCAGGGAGAACACACTGAAGCTTTCTTT
CDR3 protein: CASSSQGEHTEAFF
J gene: TRBJ1-1
clone size: .
D gene: .
V gene: TRBV21-1

CDR3 DNA: TGTGCCAGTATGAGGGGGGGGAGTCACGAGCAGTACTTC
CDR3 protein: CASMRGGSHEQYF
J gene: TRBJ2-7
clone size: .
D gene: .
V gene: TRBV7-8

CDR3 DNA: TGTGCCAGCAGGACCGGCCGGTATGGCTCTGGGGCCAACGTCCTGACTTTC
CDR3 protein: CASRTGRYGSGANVLTF
J gene: TRBJ2-6
clone size: few
D gene: .
V gene: TRBV12-3/TRBV12-4

CDR3 DNA: TGTGCCAGCAGCCAAGAGGAAAGGGGTGGGTACGAGCAGTACTTC
CDR3 protein: CASSQEERGGYEQYF
J gene: TRBJ2-7
clone size: few
D gene: .
V gene: TRBV4-2

CDR3 DNA: TGTGCCAGCAGTCCCATGGAATTATACAATGAGCAGTTCTTC
CDR3 protein: CASSPMELYNEQFF
J gene: TRBJ2-1
clone size: few
D gene: .
V gene: TRBV12-3/TRBV12-4

CDR3 DNA: TGTGCCACCAGCAGCGACAGGGAGTTTACTGAAGCTTTCTTT
CDR3 protein: CATSSDREFTEAFF
J gene: TRBJ1-1
clone size: .
D gene: TRBD1
V gene: TRBV15

CDR3 DNA: TGTGCCAGCAGTGTCGGACCGAGAGGTGGGAACACCGGGGAGCTGTTTTTT
CDR3 protein: CASSVGPRGGNTGELFF
J gene: TRBJ2-2
clone size: few
D gene: .
V gene: TRBV25-1

CDR3 DNA: TGCGCCAGCAGCCAGTCGATGCTGAGGCTGGACACTGAAGCTTTCTTT
CDR3 protein: CASSQSMLRLDTEAFF
J gene: TRBJ1-1
clone size: .
D gene: .
V gene: TRBV4-1

CDR3 DNA: TGTGCCACCAGCAGAGCACTAGCGGGAAACAATGAGCAGTTCTTC
CDR3 protein: CATSRALAGNNEQFF
J gene: TRBJ2-1
clone size: .
D gene: TRBD2
V gene: TRBV15

CDR3 DNA: TGTGCCAGCAGTTTAGACGGCGGGAGCGGAGAGACCCAGTACTTC
CDR3 protein: CASSLDGGSGETQYF
J gene: TRBJ2-5
clone size: few
D gene: TRBD2
V gene: TRBV12-3/TRBV12-4

CDR3 DNA: TGCGGGGCAGGGAGCAGGGACCCCTACGAGCAGTACTTC
CDR3 protein: CGAGSRDPYEQYF
J gene: TRBJ2-7
clone size: .
D gene: .
V gene: TRBV20-1

CDR3 DNA: TGCGCCAGCAGCTTATGGACAGGGACGACCTACGAGCAGTACTTC
CDR3 protein: CASSLWTGTTYEQYF
J gene: TRBJ2-7
clone size: few
D gene: TRBD1
V gene: TRBV5-1

CDR3 DNA: TGCAGTGCTAGTTCTACGGGTTACAATGAGCAGTTCTTC
CDR3 protein: CSASSTGYNEQFF
J gene: TRBJ2-1
clone size: .
D gene: .
V gene: TRBV20-1

CDR3 DNA: TGCGCCAGCAGCCCTACCGACGCCCGCACAGATACGCAGTATTTT
CDR3 protein: CASSPTDARTDTQYF
J gene: TRBJ2-3
clone size: few
D gene: .
V gene: TRBV5-1

CDR3 DNA: TGCAGTGCTAGAGATCCCAGCACGAACACCGGGGAGCTGTTTTTT
CDR3 protein: CSARDPSTNTGELFF
J gene: TRBJ2-2
clone size: many
D gene: .
V gene: TRBV20-1

CDR3 DNA: TGCAGCGTTGGCGGGACTAGCGGGAGTGGCTCCTACAATGAGCAGTTCTTC
CDR3 protein: CSVGGTSGSGSYNEQFF
J gene: TRBJ2-1
clone size: .
D gene: TRBD2
V gene: TRBV29-1

CDR3 DNA: TGCAGTGCTAGATCCAGCGGAAGTACAGATACGCAGTATTTT
CDR3 protein: CSARSSGSTDTQYF
J gene: TRBJ2-3
clone size: many
D gene: .
V gene: TRBV20-1

CDR3 DNA: TGTGCCACCAATAGAGGAGATACGCAGTATTTT
CDR3 protein: CATNRGDTQYF
J gene: TRBJ2-3
clone size: many
D gene: .
V gene: TRBV25-1

CDR3 DNA: TGTGCCAGCAGCAAAGGCCGGGTGCTCGCCAATCAGCCCCAGCATTTT
CDR3 protein: CASSKGRVLANQPQHF
J gene: TRBJ1-5
clone size: .
D gene: .
V gene: TRBV21-1

CDR3 DNA: TGTGCCATACGTAGGGGGAAGAACACTGAAGCTTTCTTT
CDR3 protein: CAIRRGKNTEAFF
J gene: TRBJ1-1
clone size: few
D gene: .
V gene: TRBV6-1

CDR3 DNA: TGTGCCAGCAGTTACTCGATTCTGTCAGGGCGAAGGGAGACCCAGTACTTC
CDR3 protein: CASSYSILSGRRETQYF
J gene: TRBJ2-5
clone size: few
D gene: .
V gene: TRBV6-5

CDR3 DNA: TGCAGTGCTAGAGATTCGAGGGGGGTAGAGGAGCAGTACTTC
CDR3 protein: CSARDSRGVEEQYF
J gene: TRBJ2-7
clone size: many
D gene: .
V gene: TRBV20-1

CDR3 DNA: TGCAGCGTGCACAGGGAGGGGACCGGGGAGCTGTTTTTT
CDR3 protein: CSVHREGTGELFF
J gene: TRBJ2-2
clone size: .
D gene: .
V gene: TRBV29-1

CDR3 DNA: TGTGCCAGCAGTTCCCAGACTAGCGGGAGAAGGTACGAGCAGTACTTC
CDR3 protein: CASSSQTSGRRYEQYF
J gene: TRBJ2-7
clone size: .
D gene: TRBD2
V gene: TRBV6-2/TRBV6-3

CDR3 DNA: TGCAGTGCTAGAAGGGCCTTAGCGGGGGACACAGATACGCAGTATTTT
CDR3 protein: CSARRALAGDTDTQYF
J gene: TRBJ2-3
clone size: many
D gene: TRBD2
V gene: TRBV20-1

CDR3 DNA: TGTGCCATCAGTGGGGGTGGGACTAGACCCTACGAGCAGTACTTC
CDR3 protein: CAISGGGTRPYEQYF
J gene: TRBJ2-7
clone size: few
D gene: TRBD2
V gene: TRBV10-3

CDR3 DNA: TGTGCCAGCAGTTACTCGAGGCCCGCAGGCGGGGATACGCAGTATTTT
CDR3 protein: CASSYSRPAGGDTQYF
J gene: TRBJ2-3
clone size: .
D gene: .
V gene: TRBV6-5

CDR3 DNA: TGCAGTGCTAGACGTGACTCTCGGGAGCAGTACTTC
CDR3 protein: CSARRDSREQYF
J gene: TRBJ2-7
clone size: few
D gene: .
V gene: TRBV20-1

CDR3 DNA: TGTGCCAGCAGTTCGACGCCCGGGACAGTTGGAGAGCAGTACTTC
CDR3 protein: CASSSTPGTVGEQYF
J gene: TRBJ2-7
clone size: .
D gene: TRBD1
V gene: TRBV27

CDR3 DNA: TGTGCCAGCAGTTTAAAGGCTCTCCGAGGGCAAGAGACCCAGTACTTC
CDR3 protein: CASSLKALRGQETQYF
J gene: TRBJ2-5
clone size: .
D gene: .
V gene: TRBV12-3/TRBV12-4

CDR3 DNA: TGCAGTGCTAGTGAGCGCCTGGGAGATACGCAGTATTTT
CDR3 protein: CSASERLGDTQYF
J gene: TRBJ2-3
clone size: few
D gene: .
V gene: TRBV20-1

CDR3 DNA: TGCAGTGCTAGAGCTAGCGGATACTCCTACAATGAGCAGTTCTTC
CDR3 protein: CSARASGYSYNEQFF
J gene: TRBJ2-1
clone size: .
D gene: TRBD2
V gene: TRBV20-1

CDR3 DNA: TGCAGTGCGGAATTTAGGGGGATTAATGAAAAACTGTTTTTT
CDR3 protein: CSAEFRGINEKLFF
J gene: TRBJ1-4
clone size: few
D gene: .
V gene: TRBV20-1

CDR3 DNA: TGTGCCAGCAGCGCCTGGACAGGGGAACTTGGCTACACCTTC
CDR3 protein: CASSAWTGELGYTF
J gene: TRBJ1-2
clone size: few
D gene: TRBD1
V gene: TRBV7-2

CDR3 DNA: TGTGCCAGCAAACGACCAGCGGGAGGATTGAATGAGCAGTTCTTC
CDR3 protein: CASKRPAGGLNEQFF
J gene: TRBJ2-1
clone size: many
D gene: TRBD2
V gene: TRBV6-5

CDR3 DNA: TGTGCCAGCAGCTCCCTCTACGATGGCTACACCTTC
CDR3 protein: CASSSLYDGYTF
J gene: TRBJ1-2
clone size: .
D gene: .
V gene: TRBV7-2

CDR3 DNA: TGTGCCATCAGTGAGTCGTCGACTAGCGGGAGGGCTAGCCACGAGCAGTACTTC
CDR3 protein: CAISESSTSGRASHEQYF
J gene: TRBJ2-7
clone size: .
D gene: TRBD2
V gene: TRBV10-3

CDR3 DNA: TGCAGCGTACAGGGGGCGCTTATTGTCACTGAAGCTTTCTTT
CDR3 protein: CSVQGALIVTEAFF
J gene: TRBJ1-1
clone size: .
D gene: TRBD1
V gene: TRBV29-1

CDR3 DNA: TGTGCCAGCAGTCGGGACCACTCCTACGAGCAGTACTTC
CDR3 protein: CASSRDHSYEQYF
J gene: TRBJ2-7
clone size: .
D gene: .
V gene: TRBV7-9

CDR3 DNA: TGCAGTGCTAGAGATCCGAAGCGGGAGGACACCGGGGAGCTGTTTTTT
CDR3 protein: CSARDPKREDTGELFF
J gene: TRBJ2-2
clone size: .
D gene: TRBD2
V gene: TRBV20-1

CDR3 DNA: TGTGCCAGCAGCTTAGAAGGCGGACAGAACACTGAAGCTTTCTTT
CDR3 protein: CASSLEGGQNTEAFF
J gene: TRBJ1-1
clone size: .
D gene: .
V gene: TRBV7-2

CDR3 DNA: TGCACCACACCGGGGACAGGCCCTAGGGATGAGCAGTTCTTC
CDR3 protein: CTTPGTGPRDEQFF
J gene: TRBJ2-1
clone size: .
D gene: TRBD1
V gene: TRBV20-1